This T cell receptor beta chain originates from a study of cytomegalovirus exposure and HLA in healthy donors. Assay: immunoSEQ multiplex PCR; the TCRdb copy retains only in-frame clones and omits some. The data show approximately 270,000 clones, nearly 90% seen once. V shed 5 bases and J shed 8 bases, with 12 bases lying between them. The CDR3 totals 12 residues. CDR1 and CDR2 from the germline V gene are MNHEY and SVGAGI. V and J are TRBV6-5 and TRBJ1-2, with TRBD1 as a possible D gene (6 bases). The clonotype was recovered from a young woman in good health and CMV-seronegative. The sequencing sample was made of PBMCs. The chain's CDR3 is CASSTGGRGYTF. The CDR3, as DNA: TGTGCCAGCAGTACGGGGGGCAGAGGCTACACCTTC.